The entry below gives a single TCR beta chain sequence along with its context. What it recognizes is unknown. This entry belongs to a study of T cell responses to AZD1222 COVID-19 vaccine. Clones were read by immunoSEQ multiplex PCR, and TCRdb kept only the in-frame ones, dropping some. This table holds about 53,000 clones, around 84% found once. Whole-study results and caveats: Repertoires were sampled only after the peak T cell response.

This CDR3 has 15 residues. Germline CDR1 SGHAT, CDR2 FQDESV (reference sequence). With 5 bases clipped from V and 5 bases from J, the junction kept 6 bases outside the gene matches. The sequence derives from an adult in good health. The gene calls are TRBV11-1 and TRBJ2-2, with TRBD1 matching over 9 bases. Specimen: peripheral blood, collected on day 0 of AZD1222 vaccination. The CDR3 reads CASSPNRGLTGELFF. CDR3 sequence (DNA): TGTGCCAGCAGCCCTAACAGGGGGCTGACCGGGGAGCTGTTTTTT.